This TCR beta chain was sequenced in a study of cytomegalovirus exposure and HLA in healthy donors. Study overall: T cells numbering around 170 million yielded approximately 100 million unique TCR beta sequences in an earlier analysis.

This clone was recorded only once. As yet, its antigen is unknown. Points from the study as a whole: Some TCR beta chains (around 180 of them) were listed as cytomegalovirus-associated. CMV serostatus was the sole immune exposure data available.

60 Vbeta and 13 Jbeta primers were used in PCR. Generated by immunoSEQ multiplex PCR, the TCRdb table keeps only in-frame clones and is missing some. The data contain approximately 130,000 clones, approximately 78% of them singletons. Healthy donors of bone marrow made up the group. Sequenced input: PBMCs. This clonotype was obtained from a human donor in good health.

The CDR3 DNA follows: TGTGCCAGCAGCCATCAAACAAGCTATGGCTACACCTTC. Translating it yields CASSHQTSYGYTF. The genes are TRBV5-4 and TRBJ1-2; unclear D gene. CDR1 SGHNT and CDR2 YYREEE come from the germline V gene (reference sequence). Trimming took 4 bases from V and 4 from J, leaving 11 bases between them. The CDR3 sequence is 13 residues long.